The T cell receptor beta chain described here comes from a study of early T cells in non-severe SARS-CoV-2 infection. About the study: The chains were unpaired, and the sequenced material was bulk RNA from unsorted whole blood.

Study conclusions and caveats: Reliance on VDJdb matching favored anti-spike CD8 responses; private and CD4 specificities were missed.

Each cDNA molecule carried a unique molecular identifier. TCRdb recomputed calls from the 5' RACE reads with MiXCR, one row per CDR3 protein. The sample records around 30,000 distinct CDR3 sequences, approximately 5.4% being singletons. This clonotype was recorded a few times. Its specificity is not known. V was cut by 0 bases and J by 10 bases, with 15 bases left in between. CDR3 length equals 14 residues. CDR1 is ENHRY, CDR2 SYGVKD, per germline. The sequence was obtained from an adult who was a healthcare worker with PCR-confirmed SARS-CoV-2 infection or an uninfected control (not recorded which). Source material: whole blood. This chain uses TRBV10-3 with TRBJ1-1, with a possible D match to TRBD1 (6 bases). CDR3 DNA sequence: TGTGCCATCAGTGAGTCGCCGGGGGCCTCTGGAGCTTTCTTT. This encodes CAISESPGASGAFF.